The T cell receptor (beta chain) described here comes from a study of molecular identifiers for immune sequencing clone quantification. One entry per CDR3 protein results from TCRdb running MiXCR on the PCR reads. The data contain some 650,000 distinct CDR3 sequences, just under 20% of them singletons. Germline V gives CDR1 DFQATT, CDR2 SNEGSKA (reference sequence). The CDR3 extends over 15 amino acids. Researchers sorted naive CD8 T cells as cells that were CD8+CD4-CCR7+CD45RA+. This clonotype was detected only a few times. A read error may account for a junction end that differs from germline. The material sequenced was naive CD8+ T cells from blood, with Jurkat cell RNA spiked in. Subset meaning: FACS-sorted CD8+CD4-CCR7+CD45RA+ naive T cells. V gene TRBV20-1 combines with J gene TRBJ2-4; the match to TRBD1 covers 10 bases. This TCR was sampled from a human donor in good health. Some libraries in this study had Jurkat cell RNA spiked in. The CDR3 DNA reads TGCAGTGCTAGAGCCGGGACAGGGGACAAAAACGTTCAGTACTTC. Amino acid sequence: CSARAGTGDKNVQYF.